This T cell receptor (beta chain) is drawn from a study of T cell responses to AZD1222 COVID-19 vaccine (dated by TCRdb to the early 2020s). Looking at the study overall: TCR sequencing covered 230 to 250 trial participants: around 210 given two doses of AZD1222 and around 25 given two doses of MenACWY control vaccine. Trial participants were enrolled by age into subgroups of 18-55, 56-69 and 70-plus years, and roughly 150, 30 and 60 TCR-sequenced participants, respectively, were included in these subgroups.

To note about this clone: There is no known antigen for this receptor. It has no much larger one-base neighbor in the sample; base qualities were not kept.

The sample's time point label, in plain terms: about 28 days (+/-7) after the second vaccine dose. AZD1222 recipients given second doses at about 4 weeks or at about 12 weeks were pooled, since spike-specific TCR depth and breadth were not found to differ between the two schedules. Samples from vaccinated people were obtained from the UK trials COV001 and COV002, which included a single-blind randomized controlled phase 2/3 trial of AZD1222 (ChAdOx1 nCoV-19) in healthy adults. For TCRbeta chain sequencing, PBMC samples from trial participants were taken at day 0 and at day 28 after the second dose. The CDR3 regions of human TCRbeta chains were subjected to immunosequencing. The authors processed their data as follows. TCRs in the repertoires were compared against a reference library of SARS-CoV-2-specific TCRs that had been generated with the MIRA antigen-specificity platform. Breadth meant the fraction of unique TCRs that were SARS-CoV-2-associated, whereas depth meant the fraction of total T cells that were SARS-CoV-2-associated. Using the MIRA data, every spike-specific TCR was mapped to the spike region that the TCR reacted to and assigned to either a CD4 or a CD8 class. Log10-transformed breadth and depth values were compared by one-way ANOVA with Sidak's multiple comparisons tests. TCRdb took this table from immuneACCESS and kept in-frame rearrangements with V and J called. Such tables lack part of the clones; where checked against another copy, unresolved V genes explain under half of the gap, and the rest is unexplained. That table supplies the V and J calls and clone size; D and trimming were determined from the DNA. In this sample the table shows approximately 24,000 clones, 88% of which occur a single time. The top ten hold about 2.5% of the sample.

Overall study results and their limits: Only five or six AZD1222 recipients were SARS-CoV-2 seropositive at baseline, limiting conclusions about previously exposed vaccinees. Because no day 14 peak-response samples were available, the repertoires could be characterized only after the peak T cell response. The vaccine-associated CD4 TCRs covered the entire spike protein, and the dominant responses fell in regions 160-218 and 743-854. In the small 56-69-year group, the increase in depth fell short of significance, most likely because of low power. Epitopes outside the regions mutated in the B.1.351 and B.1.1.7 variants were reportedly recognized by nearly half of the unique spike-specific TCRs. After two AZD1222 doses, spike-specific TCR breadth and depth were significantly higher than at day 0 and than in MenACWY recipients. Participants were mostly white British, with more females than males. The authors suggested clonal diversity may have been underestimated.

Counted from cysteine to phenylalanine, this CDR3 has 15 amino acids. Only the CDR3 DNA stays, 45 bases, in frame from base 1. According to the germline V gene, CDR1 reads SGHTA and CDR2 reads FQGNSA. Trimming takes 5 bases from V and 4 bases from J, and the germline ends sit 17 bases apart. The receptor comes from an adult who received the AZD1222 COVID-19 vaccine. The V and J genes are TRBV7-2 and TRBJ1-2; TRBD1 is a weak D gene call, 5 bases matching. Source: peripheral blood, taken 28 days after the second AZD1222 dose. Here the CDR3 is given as CASSPGSGPAYGYTF. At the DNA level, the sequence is TGTGCCAGCAGCCCCGGTTCAGGGCCCGCCTATGGCTACACCTTC. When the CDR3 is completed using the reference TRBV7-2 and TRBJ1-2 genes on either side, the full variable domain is GAGVSQSPSNKVTEKGKDVELRCDPISGHTALYWYRQSLGQGLEFLIYFQGNSAPDKSGLPSDRFSAERTGGSVSTLTIQRTQQEDSAVYLCASSPGSGPAYGYTFGSGTRLTVV.